Each of the 5 T cell receptor beta chains below was sequenced from the same sample in a study of OX40 agonist ivuxolimab in advanced cancers. Library preparation was by the immunoSEQ multiplex PCR assay. TCRdb limited this immuneACCESS table to in-frame rearrangements with V and J called. A share of clones is missing; checked studies link under half to unresolved V genes, and the rest is unexplained. The sample table lists 95,000 to 100,000 clones, approximately 80% of them with a count of one. The ten largest account for 1.4% to 1.5% of the sample. The sequencing used CD4+ or CD8+ T cells sorted from blood, collected in a trial of the OX40 agonist ivuxolimab. Source of these receptors: an adult with an advanced solid tumor such as melanoma, head and neck, liver or kidney cancer.

This clone was seen once. This rearrangement joins TRBV6-5 to TRBJ2-5, with 9 bases matching TRBD1. The J call may be wrong; the DNA end is better matched by TRBJ2-7. Germline CDR1 is MNHEY and CDR2 is SVGAGI. The CDR3 sequence is 16 residues long. The CDR3 spells CASSYDSGQGPYEQYF. CDR3 coding DNA: TGTGCCAGCAGTTATGACTCTGGACAGGGGCCCTACGAGCAGTACTTC.

This clone came up a few times. This sequence joins TRBV30 and TRBJ2-7; D gene unclear. From germline, CDR1 is GTSNPN and CDR2 SVGIG (reference sequence). With 3 bases removed from V and 3 bases from J, the gap between germline ends came to 9 bases. The CDR3 totals 12 residues. The CDR3 DNA sequence: TGTGCCTGGAGGTGGAAGAACTACGAGCAGTACTTC. Protein sequence: CAWRWKNYEQYF.

V usage is TRBV6-5 and J usage is TRBJ1-4; TRBD1 matches at 9 bases. The germline V gene encodes CDR1 MNHEY and CDR2 SVGAGI. The trim removed 2 bases at V and 4 bases at J, leaving 5 bases unmatched. The CDR3 is 16 amino acids. The CDR3 DNA reads as TGTGCCAGCAGTTACGGGTGGACAGGGGTTAATGAAAAACTGTTTTTT. Protein: CASSYGWTGVNEKLFF.

The chain carries TRBV6-5 and TRBJ1-2; the match to TRBD1 covers 7 bases. The junction had 6 bases not matched to a gene; V was cut back by 10 bases and J by 7 bases. This CDR3 has 11 residues. The germline CDR1 and CDR2 sequences are MNHEY and SVGAGI. In DNA form, the CDR3 reads TGTGCCACCTCTACAGGGGCTGGCTACACCTTC. Translating it yields CATSTGAGYTF.

This chain connects TRBV18 to TRBJ2-5, with D tentatively TRBD2 (6 bases). Per the germline V gene, CDR1 is KGHSH and CDR2 is LQKENI. V was cut by 5 bases and J by 7 bases, with 14 bases left in between. There are 13 residues in the CDR3. The CDR3 spells CASSSTLGGTQYF. As DNA, the CDR3 is TGTGCCAGCTCATCTACCCTCGGGGGGACCCAGTACTTC.